This T cell receptor beta chain comes out of a study of blood T cell repertoires in COVID-19. Study overall: Acute-phase and convalescent COVID-19 samples originated in the United States, Italy and Spain. PBMCs, B-cell-depleted T cells, or T cells provided the cDNA or gDNA that made up the material.

In the source study's methods: Estimation of nucleated cell counts relied on the amplification of reference gene primers. Clones were sequenced by immunoSEQ multiplex PCR, and TCRdb holds only the in-frame ones, with some missing. V, J and clone size are taken as reported in that table, and D and trimming were inferred from the DNA itself. The sample includes 400,000 to 550,000 clones, around 88% of them seen just once. Trimming pared 7 bases from V and 1 base from J, leaving 13 bases between. Per germline, CDR1 SNHLY and CDR2 FYNNEI. The CDR3 spans 14 residues. What was sequenced was peripheral blood. The TCR sequence derives from a woman aged 25 to 45 with acute or convalescent COVID-19. The chain recombines TRBV2 with TRBJ1-2, with D unresolved. The CDR3 DNA sequence: TGTGCCAGCACCGCGGCTCCTTTTAACTATGGCTACACCTTC. Translation: CASTAAPFNYGYTF.